This T cell receptor (beta chain) was sequenced during a study of regulatory T cells in long-lasting Graves disease. Broader study findings: TRBV28, TRBJ1-2 and TRBJ2-5 were segments that persistent disease favored.

TCR beta libraries were built with iRepertoire HTBI primers and Arm-PCR of CDR3 regions. MiXCR, applied by TCRdb to the multiplex PCR reads, yields one record per CDR3 protein. The sample yields over 400,000 distinct CDR3 sequences, 14% seen once. Time point given: newly diagnosed GD, antithyroid drugs for less than 3 months. Construction of the TCR library relied on RNA isolated from PBMCs. This clonotype has a handful of counts. The antigen is undetermined. Germline V gene sequence: CDR1 LNHDA, CDR2 SQIVND (reference sequence). V lost 5 bases, J lost 7 bases, and 12 bases stayed unmatched. There are 16 residues in the CDR3. In addition, the sample was reused for a study of T cells in Graves' hyperthyroidism and ophthalmopathy. Per that paper: For the diagnoses, clinical symptoms, serum thyroxine and TRAb, thyroid ultrasound and orbital computed tomography were used.

This rearrangement joins TRBV19 to TRBJ2-1, with 9 bases that match TRBD1. This clonotype was obtained from a woman in her fifties or sixties with Graves disease. Here the sequenced sample was peripheral blood mononuclear cells (PBMCs), taken at new diagnosis, from a patient treated with antithyroid drugs. The CDR3 sequence: CASSPNPGTGYNEQFF. The DNA for the CDR3 is TGTGCCAGTAGTCCAAACCCAGGGACAGGGTATAATGAGCAGTTCTTC.